The subject of this entry is one T cell receptor beta chain. The data belong to a study of OX40 agonist ivuxolimab in advanced cancers. Here immunoSEQ multiplex PCR was the method, and the copy in TCRdb shows in-frame clones only, minus some. Here the sample spans 35,000 to 45,000 clones, approximately 80% being singletons. Specimen: CD4+ or CD8+ T cells sorted from blood, collected in a trial of the OX40 agonist ivuxolimab. The origin of this receptor is an adult with an advanced solid tumor such as melanoma, head and neck, liver or kidney cancer.

The chain's CDR3 is CAISEGAAGSNTEAFF. CDR3 DNA: TGTGCCATCAGTGAAGGGGCTGCTGGGTCGAACACTGAAGCTTTCTTT. The chain joins TRBV10-3 to TRBJ1-1; possibly TRBD1 for D (5 bases). The CDR3 is 16 amino acids. The V end was cut by 3 bases, the J end by 1 base, with 15 bases between. Germline CDR1 ENHRY, CDR2 SYGVKD.